This T cell receptor (beta chain) was captured by sequencing in a study of T cells of healthy individuals. TCRdb reanalysed the 5' RACE reads using MiXCR and keeps one entry per CDR3 protein. The sample comprises approximately 52,000 distinct CDR3 sequences, around 15% of which are singletons, and 15% to 20% rests with the top ten. Deletions cut 1 base from V and 4 bases from J, with 11 bases between. The CDR3 is 14 amino acids. Per the germline V gene, CDR1 is DFQATT and CDR2 is SNEGSKA (reference sequence). The chain couples TRBV20-1 to TRBJ2-1, with a possible D match to TRBD2 (5 bases). The TCR comes from a human donor in good health. In nucleotides, the CDR3 is TGCAGTGCTAGAGCGGGGATATCGTACAATGAGCAGTTCTTC. Its translation is CSARAGISYNEQFF.